This entry features one T cell receptor beta chain sequence. Its antigen remains unknown. This specimen belongs to a study of blood T cells in healthy people across ages. Study outcomes and limitations: Changes in expanded clonotypes were possibly confounded, as the CMV status of donors was unknown. Naive CD4+ cell counts and diversity both ran higher in long-lived than in aged donors.

Through a sample-barcoded 5' primer and a J-beta primer mix, a second PCR was run for roughly 6 to 12 cycles. TCRdb reprocessed the 5' RACE reads via MiXCR and lists one record per CDR3 protein. The repertoire holds 1.5 million to 2 million distinct CDR3 sequences, with 28% as singletons. The CDR3 covers 15 residues. The V and J ends lost 0 bases and 7 bases, in that order; junction bases with no gene match: 7. In germline, CDR1 is SGHRS, CDR2 YFSETQ. This TCR was recovered from a woman between 25 and 40 years old in good health. The chain links TRBV5-1 to TRBJ1-1, with 9 bases lining up with TRBD1. Material for sequencing was blood. The CDR3 spells CASSLATGGAGEAFF. In DNA form, the CDR3 reads TGCGCCAGCAGCTTGGCAACAGGGGGCGCGGGTGAAGCTTTCTTT.